The source of this T cell receptor (beta chain) is a study of T cell responses to AZD1222 COVID-19 vaccine. Measured with immunoSEQ multiplex PCR; TCRdb has only the in-frame clones, and not every one. This sample has around 89,000 clones, with just over 85% found just once. The source is an adult in good health. The material sequenced was peripheral blood, taken on day 0 of AZD1222 vaccination.

In DNA, the CDR3 is TGTGCCAGCAGTTGGAGCCCAGAAGTCGAAGCTTTCTTT. The encoded protein is CASSWSPEVEAFF. This chain connects TRBV6-5 to TRBJ1-1; the D is unclear. V lost 4 bases and J 8 bases, leaving 14 bases between the germline ends. CDR3 length: 13 residues. Germline-derived CDR1 and CDR2 are MNHEY and SVGAGI.